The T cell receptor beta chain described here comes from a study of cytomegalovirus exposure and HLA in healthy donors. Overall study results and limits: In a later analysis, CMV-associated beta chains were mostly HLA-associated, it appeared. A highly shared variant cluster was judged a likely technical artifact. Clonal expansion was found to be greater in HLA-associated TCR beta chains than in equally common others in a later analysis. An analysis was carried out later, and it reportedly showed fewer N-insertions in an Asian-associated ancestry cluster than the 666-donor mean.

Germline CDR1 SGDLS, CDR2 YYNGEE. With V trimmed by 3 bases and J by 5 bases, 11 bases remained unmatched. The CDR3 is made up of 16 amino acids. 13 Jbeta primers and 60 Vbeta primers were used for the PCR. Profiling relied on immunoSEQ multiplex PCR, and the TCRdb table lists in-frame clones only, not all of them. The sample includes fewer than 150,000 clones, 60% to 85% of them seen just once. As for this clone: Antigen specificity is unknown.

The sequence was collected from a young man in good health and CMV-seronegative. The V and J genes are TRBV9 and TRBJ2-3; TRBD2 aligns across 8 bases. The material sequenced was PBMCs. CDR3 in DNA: TGTGCCAGCAGCGATGGGTTGGGACTAGGAATAGATACGCAGTATTTT. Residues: CASSDGLGLGIDTQYF.